This T cell receptor beta chain was recovered during a study of blood T cell repertoires in COVID-19. On the study more broadly: Sources were T cells, B-cell-depleted T cells, or PBMCs; the material itself was cDNA or gDNA.

This clone was recorded once. TCRdb's copy holds only in-frame clones and misses some; the assay was immunoSEQ multiplex PCR. The sample lists some 49,000 clones; 90% to 95% were seen once. This sequence originates from a man aged 60 to 75 with COVID-19, enrolled during active disease. The sequenced material came from peripheral blood.

CDR3 residues: CASSILVTGNVNGYTF. Here the CDR3 DNA reads TGTGCCAGTAGCATATTAGTGACAGGGAACGTCAATGGCTACACCTTC. The rearrangement uses TRBV19 and TRBJ1-2, with 7 bases that match TRBD1. J lost 6 bases, V lost 6 bases, and 16 bases had no gene match. The germline CDR1 and CDR2 sequences are LNHDA and SQIVND (reference sequence). This CDR3 has 16 amino acids.